This TCR beta chain was observed in a study of neoadjuvant anti-PD-1 for oral cavity cancer. Study in general: Nivolumab at 3 mg/kg was mostly given biweekly, three to four doses, pre-surgery.

Stated time point: after neoadjuvant nivolumab, at surgical resection. Stage II-IVA oral cavity squamous cell carcinoma was new and untreated by systemic or radiation therapy. Cohort: HPV-negative, locally advanced oral cavity squamous cell carcinoma patients. V lost 0 bases, J lost 5 bases, and 7 bases stayed unmatched. CDR1 SGHRS and CDR2 YFSETQ come from the germline V gene. There are 15 residues in the CDR3. Regarding this clone: Its antigen is as yet unknown.

The assay was immunoSEQ multiplex PCR, and TCRdb's table has in-frame clones only and misses some. The sample shows about 24,000 clones, over 20% of them seen only once. Study-level findings and limits: Pretreatment Treg/Th17 ratio correlated inversely with post-treatment tumor clonality.

The TCR comes from a person aged 35 to 85 with oral cavity squamous cell carcinoma. The chain recombines TRBV5-1 with TRBJ1-1; 7 nucleotides align to TRBD1. The sequencing used tumor tissue, collected after nivolumab (anti-PD-1) treatment. This chain's CDR3 is CASSLAYPGGTEAFF. CDR3 DNA sequence: TGCGCCAGCAGCTTGGCCTACCCAGGGGGGACTGAAGCTTTCTTT. Together with reference TRBV5-1 and TRBJ1-1, the CDR3 gives the full variable domain: KAGVTQTPRYLIKTRGQQVTLSCSPISGHRSVSWYQQTPGQGLQFLFEYFSETQRNKGNFPGRFSGRQFSNSRSEMNVSTLELGDSALYLCASSLAYPGGTEAFFGQGTRLTVV.